This T cell receptor (beta chain) was found in a study of control samples from healthy donors and cancer patients. The V end lost 4 bases, the J end lost 2 bases, and 16 bases lay between the germline ends. Per the germline V gene, CDR1 is SGHRS and CDR2 is YFSETQ. The CDR3 sequence is 15 residues long. Profiling relied on immunoSEQ multiplex PCR, and the TCRdb table lists in-frame clones only, not all of them. The data show some 110,000 clones, about 83% seen once. The rearrangement joins TRBV5-1 to TRBJ2-7; D may be TRBD2 (6 bases). The TCR was taken from a woman in her forties or fifties in good health. Sample: blood. CDR3 residues: CASSPGLRTAYEQYF. The CDR3 DNA reads TGCGCCAGCAGCCCGGGACTCCGGACGGCCTACGAGCAGTACTTC.